What follows are 7 T cell receptor beta chains derived from one specimen sequenced in a study of T cells in Graves' hyperthyroidism and ophthalmopathy. Amplification yielded TCR beta CDR3 regions, with RNA transcripts as the source. An initial round of RT-PCR targeting the TCR CDR3 relied on the HTBI primer set. TCRdb reprocessed the multiplex PCR reads with MiXCR, giving one entry per CDR3 protein. The sample contains about 640,000 distinct CDR3 sequences, around 20% of which appear only once. Material for sequencing was blood. The receptors were gathered from a man aged 25 to 40 with Graves' ophthalmopathy.

The chain couples TRBV7-2 to TRBJ2-2; perhaps TRBD1 as D (5 bases). The V end was cut by 8 bases, the J end by 5 bases, with 18 bases between. CDR3 length: 15 residues. Germline lookup yields CDR1 SGHTA and CDR2 FQGNSA. The CDR3 DNA reads as TGTGCCAGCTCCCGTAAGACAGACCCAACCGGGGAGCTGTTTTTT. This sequence encodes CASSRKTDPTGELFF.

The sample holds a few counts of this clonotype. The V gene is TRBV20-1, the J gene TRBJ2-1; TRBD1 is a possible D gene (5 bases). Trimming stripped 5 bases from V and 4 bases from J, with 12 bases between. Germline V gives CDR1 DFQATT, CDR2 SNEGSKA (reference sequence). The CDR3 extends over 13 amino acids. In nucleotides, the CDR3 is TGCAGTGCTCTCCAGGGCCTATACAATGAGCAGTTCTTC. It yields the protein CSALQGLYNEQFF.

The chain carries TRBV30 and TRBJ1-4; D is undetermined. Germline loops: CDR1 GTSNPN, CDR2 SVGIG (reference sequence). V gave up 7 bases and J gave up 4 bases, with 10 bases separating them. This CDR3 has 12 amino acids. As DNA, the CDR3 is TGTGCCTCGAGAAGGGTTAATGAAAAACTGTTTTTT. Amino acids: CASRRVNEKLFF.

The DNA of the CDR3 is TGTGCCAGCAGTTCGCGGGACAGCTTCAATGAGCAGTTCTTC. The encoded protein is CASSSRDSFNEQFF. V gene TRBV6-2 or TRBV6-3 combines with J gene TRBJ2-1; tentative D call: TRBD1 (7 bases). With 4 bases removed from V and 6 bases from J, the gap between germline ends came to 13 bases. Germline V gene sequence: CDR1 MNHEY, CDR2 SVGEGT. This CDR3 is built from 14 residues.

The chain carries TRBV7-9 and TRBJ2-2; D uncertain. Germline CDR1 and CDR2: SEHNR and FQNEAQ (reference sequence). The V end was cut by 5 bases, the J end by 6 bases, with 10 bases between. This CDR3 contains 13 residues. DNA of the CDR3: TGTGCCAGCAGCGTTAGGTTGCCCGGGGAGCTGTTTTTT. Translation: CASSVRLPGELFF.

This clonotype was picked up many times. This sequence joins TRBV7-8 and TRBJ2-3, with TRBD2 identical over 14 bases. V gave up 5 bases and J gave up 0 bases; unmatched junction bases: 16. Germline assignment: CDR1 SGHVS and CDR2 FQNEAQ. The CDR3 loop spans 21 amino acids. The DNA for the CDR3 is TGTGCCAGCAGCCGCGGACCCGCGACTAGCGGGAGGGTCGGAAGCACAGATACGCAGTATTTT. This translates into CASSRGPATSGRVGSTDTQYF.

This clonotype showed up just a few times. The rearrangement links TRBV19 to TRBJ2-7, with D unclear. The germline CDR1 and CDR2 sequences are LNHDA and SQIVND (reference sequence). Trimming shortened V by 3 bases and J by 2 bases, and 8 bases separated the two germline ends. The CDR3 sequence is 13 residues long. CDR3 bases: TGTGCCAGTAGTATGTGGGGAACCTACGAGCAGTACTTC. It yields the protein CASSMWGTYEQYF.